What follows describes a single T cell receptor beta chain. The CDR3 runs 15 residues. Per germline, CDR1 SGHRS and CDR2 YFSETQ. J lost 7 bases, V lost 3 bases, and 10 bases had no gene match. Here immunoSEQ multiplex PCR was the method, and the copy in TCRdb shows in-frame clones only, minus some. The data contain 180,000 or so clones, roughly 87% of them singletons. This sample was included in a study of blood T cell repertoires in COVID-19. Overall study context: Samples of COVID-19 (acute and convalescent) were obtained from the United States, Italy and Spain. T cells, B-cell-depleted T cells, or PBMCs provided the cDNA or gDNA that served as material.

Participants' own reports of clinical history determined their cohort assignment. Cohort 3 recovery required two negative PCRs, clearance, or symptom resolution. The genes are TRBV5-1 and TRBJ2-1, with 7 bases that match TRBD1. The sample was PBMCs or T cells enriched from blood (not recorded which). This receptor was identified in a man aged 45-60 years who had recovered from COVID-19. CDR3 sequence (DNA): TGCGCCAGCAGCTATCTGACAGGGTTTGGGAATGAGCAGTTCTTC. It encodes CASSYLTGFGNEQFF.